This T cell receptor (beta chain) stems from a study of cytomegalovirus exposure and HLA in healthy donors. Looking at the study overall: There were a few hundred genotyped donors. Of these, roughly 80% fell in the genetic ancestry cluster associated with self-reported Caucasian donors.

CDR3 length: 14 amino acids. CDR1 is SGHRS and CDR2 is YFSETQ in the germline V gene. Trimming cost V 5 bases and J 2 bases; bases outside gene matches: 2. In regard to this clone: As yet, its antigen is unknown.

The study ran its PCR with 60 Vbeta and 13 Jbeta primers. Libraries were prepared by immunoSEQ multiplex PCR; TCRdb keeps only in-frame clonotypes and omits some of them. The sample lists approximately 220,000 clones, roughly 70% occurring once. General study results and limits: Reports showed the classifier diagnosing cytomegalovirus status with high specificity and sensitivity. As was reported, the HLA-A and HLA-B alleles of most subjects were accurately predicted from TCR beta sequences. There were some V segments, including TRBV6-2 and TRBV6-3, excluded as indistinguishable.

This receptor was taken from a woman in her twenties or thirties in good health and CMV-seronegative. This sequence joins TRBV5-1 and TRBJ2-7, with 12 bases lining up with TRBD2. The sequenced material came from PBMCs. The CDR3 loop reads CASSPSGGAYEQYF. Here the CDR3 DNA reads TGCGCCAGCAGTCCTAGCGGGGGGGCCTACGAGCAGTACTTC. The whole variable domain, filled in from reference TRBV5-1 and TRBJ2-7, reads KAGVTQTPRYLIKTRGQQVTLSCSPISGHRSVSWYQQTPGQGLQFLFEYFSETQRNKGNFPGRFSGRQFSNSRSEMNVSTLELGDSALYLCASSPSGGAYEQYFGPGTRLTVT.